This T cell receptor (beta chain) was sequenced for a study of T-cell memory formation after mild COVID-19. General study findings and limits: Most CD4+ clones that shrank were in CM and EM, while CD8+ ones turned up in EMRA. Later expanders leaned CD4+, whereas day 15 to 85 contracting clones were balanced CD4/CD8.

Germline V CDR1 and CDR2: MGHRA, YSYEKL. The CDR3 extends over 17 amino acids. The junction had 12 bases not matched to a gene; V was cut back by 0 bases and J by 8 bases. As to this clonotype: Its matching antigen is unknown.

Each CDR3 protein gets one entry after TCRdb re-called the 5' RACE reads with MiXCR. The sample carries about 110,000 distinct CDR3 sequences, approximately 15% recorded once. The chain recombines TRBV4-1 with TRBJ1-2, with 10 bases aligning to TRBD1. This clonotype was sampled from a man aged 18 to 29 who had mild COVID-19 (a few samples of this study predate the infection). Cell type and time point are not known. The specimen was PBMCs or a T cell subset sorted from them (not recorded which). The CDR3 loop is CASSQDTGTGAFSGYTF. The CDR3 nucleotides read TGCGCCAGCAGCCAAGACACCGGGACAGGGGCCTTTAGCGGCTACACCTTC.